The rows below give T cell receptor beta chains drawn from one sample of a study of read filtering for tumor transcriptome and immune sequencing. TCRdb reprocessed the reads with MiXCR, giving one entry per CDR3 protein. The data show approximately 50,000 distinct CDR3 sequences, with less than 25% seen just once and approximately 18% held by the top ten. The material sequenced was a population of CD138-negative cells sorted from bone marrow. Every receptor here comes from a donor at least 40 years old with multiple myeloma. CDR3s include the opening cysteine and the closing phenylalanine or tryptophan. The D gene is left open where the match is weak. Clone size is given for some rows only: seen once, a few or many times, or a class if the clone is expanded.

NA	many	TRBV5-1	TRBJ2-5	TGCGCCAGCAGCTTGGATATGGGGGAAGAGACCCAGTACTTC	CASSLDMGEETQYF
NA	NA	TRBV7-9	TRBJ1-2	TGTGCCAGCAGCTTCGACTCTATATATGGCTACACCTTC	CASSFDSIYGYTF
TRBD1	NA	TRBV6-1	TRBJ1-5	TGTGCCAGCGACCGGGACAGGGGTTTTGGGAATCAGCCCCAGCATTTT	CASDRDRGFGNQPQHF
TRBD2	NA	TRBV20-1	TRBJ2-3	TGCAGTGCTAAGACTAGCGGAGGCACAGATACGCAGTATTTT	CSAKTSGGTDTQYF
NA	NA	TRBV12-3/TRBV12-4	TRBJ2-5	TGTGCCAGCATCCCTCCTACAGGGAGTGGGACCCAGTACTTC	CASIPPTGSGTQYF
TRBD2	few	TRBV3-1	TRBJ2-3	TGTGCCAGCAGCCAGGGGACTAGCGGGACTAATACGCAGTATTTT	CASSQGTSGTNTQYF
NA	NA	TRBV2	TRBJ2-1	TGTGCCAGCCAGCAGGCGGGGCACAATGAGCAGTTCTTC	CASQQAGHNEQFF
TRBD2	many	TRBV6-2/TRBV6-3	TRBJ2-1	TGTGCCAGCAGTTACGATGCGGGAGGCTCCTACAATGAGCAGTTCTTC	CASSYDAGGSYNEQFF
TRBD2	NA	TRBV12-3/TRBV12-4	TRBJ2-3	TGTGCCAGCAGTTTAGCAGCGGGGGATACGCAGTATTTT	CASSLAAGDTQYF
TRBD1	many	TRBV25-1	TRBJ1-5	TGTGCCAGCAGTGATACAGGGGGGTCTGGGCAGCCCCAGCATTTT	CASSDTGGSGQPQHF
NA	many	TRBV27	TRBJ1-5	TGTGCCAGCGGAAAGGGGCCCCAGCATTTT	CASGKGPQHF
TRBD2	many	TRBV3-1	TRBJ2-7	TGTGCCAGCAGCCCCTGGGGACTAGCCTACGAGCAGTACTTC	CASSPWGLAYEQYF
NA	many	TRBV11-2	TRBJ2-1	TGTGCCAGCAGCTTCCGCGGGAATTACAATGAGCAGTTCTTC	CASSFRGNYNEQFF
TRBD1	many	TRBV2	TRBJ1-1	TGTGCCAGATGGGACAGGGTTGCCGCTGAAGCTTTCTTT	CARWDRVAAEAFF
NA	NA	TRBV19	TRBJ1-3	TGTGCCAGTAGCTCCCCGTTGGTCTCTGGAAACACCATATGTTTT	CASSSPLVSGNTICF
NA	many	TRBV9	TRBJ1-5	TGTGCCAGCAGCCCCGAACCGGCCGGGCCCCAGCATTTT	CASSPEPAGPQHF
TRBD1	NA	TRBV13	TRBJ1-4	TGTGCCAGCAGCTCGAAACAGGGGGCCGATGAAAAACTGTTTTTT	CASSSKQGADEKLFF
TRBD1	many	TRBV10-1	TRBJ2-3	TGCGCCAGCAGTGAGGGAGGACAGGGGCTAGATACGCAGTATTTT	CASSEGGQGLDTQYF
NA	NA	TRBV20-1	TRBJ1-1	TGCAGTGCTCCATCGGACAGCCGCCCCGGGGCTTTCTTT	CSAPSDSRPGAFF
TRBD1	NA	TRBV20-1	TRBJ1-3	TGCAGTGCAAGTCCCGGGACAGGGTCTGGAAACACCATATATTTT	CSASPGTGSGNTIYF
NA	many	TRBV5-1	TRBJ2-1	TGCGCCAGCAGCCCCGGTAATGCGGCTTCCTACAATGAGCAGTTCTTC	CASSPGNAASYNEQFF
NA	many	TRBV7-9	TRBJ2-5	TGTGCCAGCAGCCCCCTGCAAGAGACCCAGTACTTC	CASSPLQETQYF
TRBD2	few	TRBV30	TRBJ2-5	TGTGCCTATCGAGCCGGGGGGGTTGAGACCCAGTACTTC	CAYRAGGVETQYF
TRBD2	many	TRBV7-2	TRBJ2-7	TGTGCCAGCAGCTTATATGCTAGCGGGGGGTACGAGCAGTACTTC	CASSLYASGGYEQYF
NA	NA	TRBV27	TRBJ2-4	TGTGCCAGCAGCCCCCGGGCCCTCCTTATTCAGTACTTC	CASSPRALLIQYF
TRBD2	medium-sized	TRBV24-1	TRBJ2-1	TGTGCCACCAGTCTAGCGGGTCTGCCCGGGGGGACAGAGCAGTTCTTC	CATSLAGLPGGTEQFF
TRBD2	many	TRBV20-1	TRBJ2-3	TGCAGTGTTAGCGGGAGCACAGATACGCAGTATTTT	CSVSGSTDTQYF
TRBD1	medium-sized	TRBV28	TRBJ2-1	TGTGCCAGCAGCCTGGACAGGAACAATGAGCAGTTCTTC	CASSLDRNNEQFF
TRBD1	many	TRBV5-1	TRBJ1-5	TGCGCCAGCAGCCCGGACAGGCCAAATCAGCCCCAGCATTTT	CASSPDRPNQPQHF
NA	many	TRBV28	TRBJ1-5	TGTGCCAGCAGTTTGCAGACAGTGGGGGGTGGTCAGCCCCAGCATTTT	CASSLQTVGGGQPQHF
NA	many	TRBV28	TRBJ2-1	TGTGCCAGCAGTTCGCGGACGGGGAGCTCCTACAATGAGCAGTTCTTC	CASSSRTGSSYNEQFF
NA	many	TRBV12-3/TRBV12-4	TRBJ2-6	TGTGCCAGCAGGTCGTGGACAATCTCTGGGGCCAACGTCCTGACTTTC	CASRSWTISGANVLTF
TRBD1	many	TRBV6-6	TRBJ1-1	TGTGCCAGCAGTCGACAGGGGGACACTGAAGCTTTCTTT	CASSRQGDTEAFF
NA	many	TRBV7-9	TRBJ2-1	TGTGCCAGCAGCCCGTTGGCTCATGAGCAGTTCTTC	CASSPLAHEQFF
NA	many	TRBV6-5	TRBJ2-1	TGTGCCAGCAGTTATACCCCAACAAACCCCTCCTACAATGAGCAGTTCTTC	CASSYTPTNPSYNEQFF
NA	NA	TRBV29-1	TRBJ1-4	TGCGGCGGTAGAACCAATGAAAAACTGTTTTTT	CGGRTNEKLFF
TRBD1	few	TRBV5-1	TRBJ1-2	TGCGCCAGCAGCTTGGCCGGGACAGGGGATGGCTATGGCTACACCTTC	CASSLAGTGDGYGYTF
NA	many	TRBV5-1	TRBJ2-1	TGCGCCAGCAGCTTGTTCGACTACAATGAGCAGTTCTTC	CASSLFDYNEQFF
NA	many	TRBV7-3	TRBJ1-2	TGTGCCAGCAGCTTAACCGGGACAACTGGCTACACCTTC	CASSLTGTTGYTF
NA	few	TRBV23-1	TRBJ2-1	TGCGCCAGCAGTCAAAATTCCGCCCTAGAGTCCAATGAGCAGTTCTTC	CASSQNSALESNEQFF
NA	NA	TRBV6-1	TRBJ2-2	TGTGCCGGCAGGGCCGGACAGTTCGGCGGGGAGCTGCTTTTT	CAGRAGQFGGELLF
TRBD1	many	TRBV7-8	TRBJ1-2	TGTGCCAGCGGCCAGGGGGCCTCCAGTGGCTATGGCTACACCTTC	CASGQGASSGYGYTF
NA	many	TRBV20-1	TRBJ2-5	TGCAGTGCCGGCGCACTAGGCCAAGAGACCCAGTACTTC	CSAGALGQETQYF
NA	many	TRBV4-1	TRBJ2-7	TGCGCCAGCAGCCAAGAATGGAAGAGCTCCTACGAGCAGTACTTC	CASSQEWKSSYEQYF
TRBD1	many	TRBV5-4	TRBJ2-1	TGTGCCAGCAGCTTGAGGACAGGATCCTACAATGAGCAGTTCTTC	CASSLRTGSYNEQFF
NA	many	TRBV6-1	TRBJ2-3	TGTGCCAGCAGTGAAGTCTTAGAAGATACGCAGTATTTT	CASSEVLEDTQYF
NA	NA	TRBV18	TRBJ2-2	TGTGCCAGCTCACCACCGGAGGGACTTCGGCTGTTTTTT	CASSPPEGLRLFF
NA	many	TRBV7-9	TRBJ2-5	TGTGCCAGCAGCTCTGAGCTGGACAGCCTCCAGGAGACCCAGTACTTC	CASSSELDSLQETQYF
TRBD1	NA	TRBV12-3/TRBV12-4	TRBJ1-5	TGTGCCAGCAGTCCCACAGGGGGCGAGCCCCAGCATTTT	CASSPTGGEPQHF